Listed here is a single T cell receptor (beta chain). Its antigen is still unknown. There are no base qualities to consult, and no much larger clone falls within one base. V gives up 7 bases and J gives up 9 bases, and the segment between their germline ends measures 19 bases. CDR1 and CDR2, per the germline V gene (reference sequence), are LNHDA and SQIVND. The CDR3 holds 15 amino acids from the cysteine to the phenylalanine. CDR3 DNA is the only sequence kept; it has 45 bases, read in frame from the first base. Enrolling through a virtual design, the prospective study's participants ranged in age from roughly 18 to 90 years and lived across roughly 23 United States geographic areas. Cohort assignment in the prospective study relied on participant-reported clinical history from a screening survey and a study questionnaire. Each participant in the prospective study had whole blood, serum and a nasopharyngeal or oropharyngeal swab collected by mobile phlebotomists. Prospective study participants could optionally give additional blood draws and questionnaires over an approximately two-month period. Blood samples from the prospective study were shipped frozen or at room temperature prior to DNA extraction.

These data belong to a study of blood T cell repertoires in COVID-19 (dated by TCRdb to the early 2020s). For the wider study: ImmuneRACE Cohort 3 recovered participants were defined by two consecutive negative NP/OP PCR tests, healthcare professional clearance, or symptom resolution. Samples from collaborators originated in the United States, Italy and Spain and spanned both the acute and convalescent phases of COVID-19. The material from the prospective study consisted of cDNA or gDNA derived from T cells, B-cell-depleted T cells, or PBMCs. Subjects who had been exposed to COVID-19, were actively infected with it, or had recovered from it provided the deeply sampled blood TCRbeta repertoires that made up the dataset. The repertoires were released in a freely available public database meant as a resource for research on the immune response to SARS-CoV-2. Samples came from the ongoing ImmuneRACE study (first 160 participants) plus 1,254 subjects from 6 global collaborators. A de-identified subject ID, COVID-19 status, age in years and sex were almost always included in the sample metadata. Where available, HLA class I and class II types were taken from metadata supplied by the sample provider and were not determined by assay-based typing.

The immunoSEQ Assay, a bias-controlled multiplex PCR, was used to amplify TCRbeta CDR3 regions from genomic DNA. The original methods were these. Nucleated cell counts per sample were estimated from amplification of reference gene primers within the assay. To quantify the absolute abundance of each unique TCRbeta CDR3 rearrangement, sequence reads were collapsed and filtered. Productive Simpson clonality was computed per sample as the square root of Simpson's diversity index over productive rearrangements. As stored in TCRdb, this immuneACCESS dataset retains in-frame rearrangements with V and J assigned. A fraction of the clones does not appear; measured against another copy, unresolved V genes explain less than half of the discrepancy, and the remainder lacks a known reason. From that table come the V and J calls and clone size; the DNA was used to work out D and trimming. This sample holds approximately 150,000 clones; 84% were observed only once. Clones ranked in the top ten supply 3.9% of the sample.

Points the paper makes about the study in general: Clinical and demographic metadata were provided uncurated, with the amount varying by source and participant.

The source of this sequence is a man aged 50-60 years in a cohort exposed to, infected with or recovered from COVID-19 (not recorded which). The specimen sequenced was PBMCs or T cells enriched from blood (not recorded which). The chain links TRBV19 with TRBJ1-6; TRBD1 could be the D gene, as 5 bases match. In nucleotide form, the sequence is TGTGCCAGTACCGCAGGGTGGGCGATCGGTTCACCCCTCCACTTT. It specifies CASTAGWAIGSPLHF.